This entry concerns a single TCR beta chain. Its antigen is still unknown. These data belong to a study of T cell responses to AZD1222 COVID-19 vaccine. Overall study findings and caveats: Vaccine-associated CD4 TCRs ranged over spike, dominating at 160-218 and 743-854. There were mostly white British donors and more females than males, and clonal diversity was possibly underestimated.

Measured with immunoSEQ multiplex PCR; TCRdb has only the in-frame clones, and not every one. Of about 110,000 clones detected, about nine tenths appear once; the ten largest clones hold roughly 8%. CDR3 length: 15 residues. Trimming removed 7 bases from V and 2 bases from J; junction bases left unmatched: 11. Per germline, CDR1 SGHRS and CDR2 YFSETQ. The sequenced sample was peripheral blood, obtained 28 days after the second AZD1222 dose. The source of this sequence is an adult who received the AZD1222 COVID-19 vaccine. The rearrangement uses TRBV5-1 and TRBJ2-5; the match to TRBD1 covers 7 bases. The DNA for the CDR3 is TGCGCCAGCGGTTTAGGGGCAGGGGGTCAAGAGACCCAGTACTTC. Translating gives CASGLGAGGQETQYF.